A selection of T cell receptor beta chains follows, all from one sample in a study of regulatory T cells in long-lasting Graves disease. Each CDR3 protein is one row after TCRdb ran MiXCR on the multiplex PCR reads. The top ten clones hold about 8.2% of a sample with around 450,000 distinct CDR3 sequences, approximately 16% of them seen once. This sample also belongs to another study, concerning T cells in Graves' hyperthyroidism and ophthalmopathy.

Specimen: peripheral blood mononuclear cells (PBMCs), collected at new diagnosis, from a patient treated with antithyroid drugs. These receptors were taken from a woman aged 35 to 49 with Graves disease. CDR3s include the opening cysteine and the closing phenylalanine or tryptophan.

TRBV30	CAWSSGRSTGELFF
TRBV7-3	CASSLLAGGRDEQFF
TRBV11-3	CASSSGLAGGSLYEQYF
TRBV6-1	CASSRTLDRDRSGANVLTF
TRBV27	CASSPEVPRYNEQFF
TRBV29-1	CSVVYMGLRGNNEQFF
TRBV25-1	CASSESGRGTTLNSPLHF
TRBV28	CASINWDRPDEQYF
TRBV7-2	CASSLPYSNQPQHF
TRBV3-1	CASSQGRLMSYGYTF
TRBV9	CASSVGVLMGSHDEQYF
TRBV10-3	CAISDGYSGQTGELFF
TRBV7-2	CASSPRTPTDTQYF
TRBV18	CASSTSGYQETQYF
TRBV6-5	CASSWGGRDTYEQYF
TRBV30	CAWSSVSGNTIYF
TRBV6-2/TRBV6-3	CASSLPTFSGRVGGNEQFF
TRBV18	CASSPNREADTQYF
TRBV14	CASSHIGLAGVHEQYF
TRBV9	CASSVGVRGQETQYF
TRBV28	CASRSPGTTTGYGYTF
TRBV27	CASSFNRVDEQSF
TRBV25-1	CASSESRDVYSPLHF
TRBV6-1	CASSPTGNTEAFF
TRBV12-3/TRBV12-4	CASTEGQGYGYTF
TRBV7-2	CASSLGWRTEAFF
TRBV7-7	CASSSGGPRETQYF
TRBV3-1	CASSQGSGSGEQFF
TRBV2	CASLLDRAPHAEAFF
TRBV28	CASSFGGGRASLREQFF
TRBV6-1	CASRPRQGNSYGYTF
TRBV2	CASSTSNTGELFF
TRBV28	CASRGGQREEKLLF